This T cell receptor beta chain was found in a study of response to subunit inactivated influenza vaccine (dated by TCRdb to 2017 to 2018). For the study in its entirety: To follow how T cells responded to a trivalent subunit inactivated influenza vaccine, the researchers relied on deep quantitative profiling of the T cell receptor repertoire.

This clonotype was seen only a few times. Its antigen is unknown. There are no base qualities to consult, and no much larger clone falls within one base. Preparation of the library involved RT-PCR. Sequenced using an Illumina HiSeq 2500. The public reads were reprocessed in TCRdb via fastp at Q25 and MiXCR, keeping in-frame beta chains. Each record represents a unique CDR3 protein, reported with the most common genes and DNA among its rows. For this sample there are 710,000 or so distinct CDR3 sequences; about 15% appear just once. Of the sample, 11% is held by the ten largest clones. CDR3 length: 16 amino acids, cysteine to phenylalanine. The CDR3 DNA has 48 bases and is translated from base 1. CDR1 is given as SNHLY and CDR2 as FYNNEI, both from the germline V gene. After removal of 4 bases from V and 8 bases from J, the junction retains 10 bases not matched to a gene. General conclusions and limits of the study: It was suggested by the authors that each seasonal influenza vaccination may recruit only a limited number of new T cells.

The chain employs TRBV2 and TRBJ2-1; 11 nucleotides in the junction match TRBD2. Sequences were derived from PBMCs from blood, sampled 11 to 12 days after vaccination. This TCR derives from a man aged 50-59 years who received an inactivated influenza vaccine. Donor details come from another sample of the same person, matched by shared clones. The DNA reads as follows: TGTGCCAGCAGTGTCCACGTTAGCGGGGGGGCCTATGAGCAGTTCTTC. Its translation reads: CASSVHVSGGAYEQFF.